The 7 T cell receptor beta chains presented below share a single source sample, sequenced in a study of T cells in Graves' hyperthyroidism and ophthalmopathy. TCR beta CDR3 sequences were amplified from RNA transcripts. TCR CDR3 regions were first amplified by RT-PCR with HTBI primers. TCRdb reprocessed the multiplex PCR reads via MiXCR and lists one record per CDR3 protein. The data contain around 500,000 distinct CDR3 sequences, around 13% of them singletons. The sample consisted of blood. The receptors shown here come from a woman aged 40 to 50 with Graves' hyperthyroidism.

This clonotype was found many times. At one end the junction does not follow the germline gene, possibly because of a read error. The rearrangement uses TRBV3-1 and TRBJ2-3, with a tentative D call TRBD1 (6 bases). CDR1 LGHDT and CDR2 YNNKEL come from the germline V gene (reference sequence). The CDR3 loop spans 14 amino acids. The CDR3 region has the DNA TGTGCCAGCAACCAAGCCCAGGGGCGGGATACGCAGTATTTT. This translates into CASNQAQGRDTQYF.

This clonotype appeared many times. The chain carries TRBV28 and TRBJ2-5, with D possibly matching TRBD2 (5 bases). The CDR3 runs 13 residues. Germline values: CDR1 MDHEN, CDR2 SYDVKM. The germline V and J ends were trimmed by 5 bases and 5 bases, with 12 bases remaining between them. The CDR3 here is CASSQWTGETQYF. As DNA, the CDR3 is TGTGCCAGCAGTCAGTGGACTGGTGAGACCCAGTACTTC.

This clonotype is a singleton in its sample. A read error is possible here, since a much larger clone lies one base away. In DNA, the CDR3 is TGTGCCAGCAGCCAAGGTAGTGAGGATGGGCAGTTCTTC. Translated, it gives CASSQGSEDGQFF. This chain joins TRBV3-1 and TRBJ2-1; no firm D call. CDR3 size: 13 residues. V shed 1 base and J shed 12 bases, with 13 bases lying between them. Germline V gene sequence: CDR1 LGHDT, CDR2 YNNKEL (reference sequence).

This clonotype was seen at least ten times. The chain carries TRBV12-3 or TRBV12-4 and TRBJ1-4; 10 bases match TRBD1. The trim removed 6 bases at V and 5 bases at J, leaving 18 bases unmatched. The CDR3 covers 19 residues. The CDR3 DNA is TGTGCCAGCAGAGACGACAGGGGGCGCGGATGGGGTAGGAATGAAAAACTGTTTTTT. This translates into CASRDDRGRGWGRNEKLFF.

The chain employs TRBV6-2 or TRBV6-3 and TRBJ2-1; the D gene could be TRBD1 or TRBD2 (5 bases each). CDR3 length: 16 residues. Trimming shortened V by 6 bases and J by 5 bases, and 20 bases separated the two germline ends. Germline loops: CDR1 MNHEY, CDR2 SVGEGT. As DNA, the CDR3 is TGTGCCAGCAGCCCAATCTTACAGGACGGGAACAATGAGCAGTTCTTC. Translation: CASSPILQDGNNEQFF.

This clonotype was counted ten times or more. The chain uses TRBV7-2 and TRBJ2-3; D is uncertain. The CDR3 runs 16 residues. V lost 3 bases, J lost 0 bases, and 13 bases lay in between. The germline V gene has CDR1 SGHTA and CDR2 FQGNSA. The CDR3 DNA reads as TGTGCCAGCAGCTTGCCGAGTACCCCTAGCACAGATACGCAGTATTTT. It specifies CASSLPSTPSTDTQYF.

This clonotype was counted between two and nine times. The genes are TRBV24-1 and TRBJ2-2; no definite D call. Trimming took off 5 bases at V and 1 base at J, with 7 bases between the two ends. The CDR3 runs 14 residues. The germline V gene has CDR1 KGHDR and CDR2 SFDVKD. The CDR3 region is CATSAGWNTGELFF. The CDR3 DNA is TGTGCCACCAGTGCAGGTTGGAACACCGGGGAGCTGTTTTTT.